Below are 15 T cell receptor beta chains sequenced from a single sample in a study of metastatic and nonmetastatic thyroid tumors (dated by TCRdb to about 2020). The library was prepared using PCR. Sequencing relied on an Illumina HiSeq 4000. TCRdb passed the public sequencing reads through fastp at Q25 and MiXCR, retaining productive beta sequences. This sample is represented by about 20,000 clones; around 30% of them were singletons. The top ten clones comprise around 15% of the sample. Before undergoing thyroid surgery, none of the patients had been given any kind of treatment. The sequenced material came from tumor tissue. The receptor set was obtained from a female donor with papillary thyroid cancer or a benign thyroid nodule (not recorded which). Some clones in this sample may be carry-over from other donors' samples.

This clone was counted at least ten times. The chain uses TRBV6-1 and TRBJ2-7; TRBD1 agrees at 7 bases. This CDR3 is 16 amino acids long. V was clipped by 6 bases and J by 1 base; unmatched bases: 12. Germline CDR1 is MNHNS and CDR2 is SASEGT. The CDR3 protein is CASSLPSGTDSYEQYF. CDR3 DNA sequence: TGTGCCAGCAGCCTACCCTCGGGGACAGATTCCTACGAGCAGTACTTC.

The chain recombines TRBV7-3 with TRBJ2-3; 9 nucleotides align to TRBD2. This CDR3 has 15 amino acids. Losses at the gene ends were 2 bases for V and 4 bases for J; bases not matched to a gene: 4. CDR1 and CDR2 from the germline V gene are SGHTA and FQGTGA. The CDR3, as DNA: TGTGCCAGCAGCTTAGCGGGAGGGTTGTCAGATACGCAGTATTTT. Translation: CASSLAGGLSDTQYF.

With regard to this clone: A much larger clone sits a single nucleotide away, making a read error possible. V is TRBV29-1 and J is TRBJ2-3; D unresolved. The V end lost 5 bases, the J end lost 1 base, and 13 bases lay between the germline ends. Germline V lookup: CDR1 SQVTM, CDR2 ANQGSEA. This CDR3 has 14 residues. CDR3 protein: CSVPLAWRTDTQYF. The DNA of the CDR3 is TGCAGCGTTCCTCTGGCGTGGCGCACAGATACGCAGTATTTT.

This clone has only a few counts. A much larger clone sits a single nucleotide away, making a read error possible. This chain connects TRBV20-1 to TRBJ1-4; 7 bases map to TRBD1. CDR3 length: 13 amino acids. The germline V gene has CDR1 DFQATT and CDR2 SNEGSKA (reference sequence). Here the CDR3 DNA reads TGCAGTGCTAGAAGGGGGCTTAATGAAAAACTGCTTTTT. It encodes CSARRGLNEKLLF.

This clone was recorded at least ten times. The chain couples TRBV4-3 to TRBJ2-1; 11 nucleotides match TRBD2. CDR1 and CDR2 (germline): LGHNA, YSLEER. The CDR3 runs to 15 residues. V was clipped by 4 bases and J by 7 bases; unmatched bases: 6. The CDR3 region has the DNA TGCGCCAGCAGCCCCTCTAGCGGGAGGAGAAATGAGCAGTTCTTC. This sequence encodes CASSPSSGRRNEQFF.

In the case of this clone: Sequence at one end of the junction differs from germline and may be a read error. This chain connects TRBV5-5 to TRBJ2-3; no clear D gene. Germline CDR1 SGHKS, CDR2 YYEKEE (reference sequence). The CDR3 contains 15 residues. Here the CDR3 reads CVSSLDHTITDTQYF. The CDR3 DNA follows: TGTGTCAGCAGCTTGGATCACACTATCACAGATACGCAGTATTTT.

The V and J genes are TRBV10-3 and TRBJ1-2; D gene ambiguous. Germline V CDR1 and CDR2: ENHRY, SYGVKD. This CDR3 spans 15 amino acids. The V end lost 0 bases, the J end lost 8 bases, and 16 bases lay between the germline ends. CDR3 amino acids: CAISESWERTRGYTF. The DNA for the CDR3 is TGTGCCATCAGTGAGTCGTGGGAACGCACGCGAGGCTACACCTTC.

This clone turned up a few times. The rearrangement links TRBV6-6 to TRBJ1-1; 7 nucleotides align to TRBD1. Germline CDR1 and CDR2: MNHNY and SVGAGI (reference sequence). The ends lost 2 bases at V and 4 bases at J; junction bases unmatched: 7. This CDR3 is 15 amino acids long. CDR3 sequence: CASSYRGRGGTEAFF. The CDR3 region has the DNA TGTGCCAGCAGTTACAGGGGGCGCGGTGGCACTGAAGCTTTCTTT.

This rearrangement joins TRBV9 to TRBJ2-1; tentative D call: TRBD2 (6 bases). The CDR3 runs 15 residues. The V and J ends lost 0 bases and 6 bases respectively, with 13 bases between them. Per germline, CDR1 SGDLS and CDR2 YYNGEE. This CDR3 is CASSVEWEAFNEQFF. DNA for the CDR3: TGTGCCAGCAGCGTAGAGTGGGAGGCCTTCAATGAGCAGTTCTTC. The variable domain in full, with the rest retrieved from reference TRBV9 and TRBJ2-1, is DSGVTQTPKHLITATGQRVTLRCSPRSGDLSVYWYQQSLDQGLQFLIQYYNGEERAKGNILERFSAQQFPDLHSELNLSSLELGDSALYFCASSVEWEAFNEQFFGPGTRLTVL.

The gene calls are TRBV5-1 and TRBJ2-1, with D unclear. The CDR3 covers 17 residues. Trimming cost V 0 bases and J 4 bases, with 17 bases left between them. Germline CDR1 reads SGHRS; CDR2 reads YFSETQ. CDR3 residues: CASSLDPHQLSYNEQFF. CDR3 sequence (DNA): TGCGCCAGCAGCTTGGACCCCCATCAGCTGAGTTACAATGAGCAGTTCTTC.

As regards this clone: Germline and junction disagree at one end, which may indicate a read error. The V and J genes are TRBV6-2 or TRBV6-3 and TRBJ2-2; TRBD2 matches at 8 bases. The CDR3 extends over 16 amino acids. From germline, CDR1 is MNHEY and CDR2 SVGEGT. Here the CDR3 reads CASSRRAGVRTGDLFF. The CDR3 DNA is TGTGCCAGCAGTCGACGAGCGGGAGTAAGGACCGGGGATCTGTTTTTT.

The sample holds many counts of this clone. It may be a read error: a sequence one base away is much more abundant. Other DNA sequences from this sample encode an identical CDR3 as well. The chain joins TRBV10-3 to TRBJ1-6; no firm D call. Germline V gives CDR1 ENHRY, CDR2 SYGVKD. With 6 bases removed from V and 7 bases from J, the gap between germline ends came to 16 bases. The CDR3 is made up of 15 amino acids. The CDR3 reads CAISSEGARNSPLHF. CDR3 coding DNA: TGTGCCATCAGCTCGGAGGGCGCGAGGAATTCACCCCTCCACTTT.

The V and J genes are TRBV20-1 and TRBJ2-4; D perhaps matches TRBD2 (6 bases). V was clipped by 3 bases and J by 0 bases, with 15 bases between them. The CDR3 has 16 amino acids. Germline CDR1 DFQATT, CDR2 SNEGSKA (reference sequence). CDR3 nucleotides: TGCAGTGCTAGCGGGAGAGAGGTACTAGCCAAAAACATTCAGTACTTC. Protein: CSASGREVLAKNIQYF.

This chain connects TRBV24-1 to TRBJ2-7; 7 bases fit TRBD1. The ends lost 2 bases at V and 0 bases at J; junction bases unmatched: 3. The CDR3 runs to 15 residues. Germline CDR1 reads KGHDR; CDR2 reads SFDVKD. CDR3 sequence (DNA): TGTGCCACCAGTGATTGGGACAGCCCCTCCTACGAGCAGTACTTC. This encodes CATSDWDSPSYEQYF.

CDR3 sequence: CASSLARGLSEQYF. The CDR3 DNA reads as TGCGCCAGCAGCTTGGCCAGGGGGCTTTCAGAGCAGTACTTC. The chain has TRBV5-1 and TRBJ2-7; 8 positions agree with TRBD1. The germline CDR1 and CDR2 sequences are SGHRS and YFSETQ. The length of the CDR3 is 14 residues. The V segment lost 0 bases and the J segment 7 bases; nucleotides outside the gene matches: 6.